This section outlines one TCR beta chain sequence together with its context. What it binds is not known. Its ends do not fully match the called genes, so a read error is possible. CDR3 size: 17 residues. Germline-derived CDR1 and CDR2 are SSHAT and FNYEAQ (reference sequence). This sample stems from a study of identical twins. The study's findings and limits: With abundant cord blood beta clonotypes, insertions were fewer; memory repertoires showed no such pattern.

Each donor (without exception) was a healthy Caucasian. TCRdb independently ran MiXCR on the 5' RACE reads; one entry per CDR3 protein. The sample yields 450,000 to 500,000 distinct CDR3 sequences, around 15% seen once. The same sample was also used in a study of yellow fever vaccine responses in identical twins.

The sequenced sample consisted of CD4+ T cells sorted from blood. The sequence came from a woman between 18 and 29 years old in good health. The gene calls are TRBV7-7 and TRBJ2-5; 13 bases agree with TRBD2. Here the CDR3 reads CASSSGTSGIHQETQYF. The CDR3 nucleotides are TGTGCTAGCAGCTCGGGGACTAGCGGGATACATCAAGAGACCCAGTACTTC.